Here is one T cell receptor (beta chain) with its context. The CDR3 is 16 amino acids. V lost 3 bases to trimming and J lost 4 bases, with 16 bases between them. Germline CDR1 is SGHTA and CDR2 is FQGNSA. These data originate in a study of shared T cell receptors in the human thymus. Using immunoSEQ multiplex PCR, the repertoire was profiled, and TCRdb retains in-frame clones only, with some absent. The sample holds some 660,000 clones, over 75% seen once. Separately, the same data were catalogued under a study of human thymus T cells. That study adds: It was from resections taken during corrective heart surgery that the thymus tissue came. Apparent bias marked the V and J gene usage of thymic and blood repertoires. Related research described thymic repertoires that were highly overlapping among unrelated individuals.

This receptor was identified in a boy in the first two years of life with a congenital heart defect. The chain links TRBV7-2 to TRBJ2-1; perhaps TRBD1 as D (5 bases). The specimen was thymocytes. CDR3 DNA: TGTGCCAGCAGCTTCCCAAGGTCAGGGCTTTACAATGAGCAGTTCTTC. Translation gives CASSFPRSGLYNEQFF.